Presented here are 13 T cell receptor beta chains from one specimen sequenced in a study of response to subunit inactivated influenza vaccine. Each CDR3 protein gets one entry after TCRdb re-called the RT-PCR reads with MiXCR. This table has roughly 650,000 distinct CDR3 sequences, around 14% appearing once. The sample consisted of PBMCs from blood, taken 11 to 12 days after vaccination. The receptors originated from a man aged 50 to 59 who received an inactivated influenza vaccine.

The V call is TRBV27, the J call TRBJ2-7; 7 bases match TRBD1. This CDR3 is 15 amino acids long. Looked up from germline, CDR1 is MNHEY and CDR2 is SMNVEV (reference sequence). After removal of 1 base from V and 0 bases from J, the junction contained 3 bases not matched to a gene. CDR3 protein: CASSLWPGGSYEQYF. CDR3 coding DNA: TGTGCCAGCAGTTTATGGCCAGGGGGCTCCTACGAGCAGTACTTC.

This clonotype was picked up a small number of times. As DNA, the CDR3 is TGTGCCAGCAGCCCTACCGGGACTAGCGGGAGGGTGCTCTACGAGCAGTACTTC. Translating gives CASSPTGTSGRVLYEQYF. The rearrangement joins TRBV4-2 to TRBJ2-7, with 16 bases aligning to TRBD2. With V trimmed by 4 bases and J by 3 bases, 9 bases remained unmatched. The length of the CDR3 is 18 residues. The germline V gene has CDR1 LGHNA and CDR2 YNFKEQ.

This clonotype was detected only a few times. The CDR3 region has the DNA TGTGCCAGCAGCTTAGGGACTAGCGGGAGGCGACTCGGCGGGGAGCTGTTTTTT. It is translated as CASSLGTSGRRLGGELFF. The chain joins TRBV11-2 to TRBJ2-2; 14 bases match TRBD2. The CDR3 runs to 18 residues. CDR1 and CDR2 (germline): SGHAT, FQNNGV. V was pared by 1 base and J by 7 bases, with 8 bases of the junction left unmatched. Full variable domain (remainder filled in from reference TRBV11-2 and TRBJ2-2): EAGVAQSPRYKIIEKRQSVAFWCNPISGHATLYWYQQILGQGPKLLIQFQNNGVVDDSQLPKDRFSAERLKGVDSTLKIQPAKLEDSAVYLCASSLGTSGRRLGGELFFGEGSRLTVL.

The chain links TRBV6-6 to TRBJ2-5; 9 bases map to TRBD2. Losses at the gene ends were 6 bases for V and 6 bases for J; bases not matched to a gene: 5. Per germline, CDR1 MNHNY and CDR2 SVGAGI (reference sequence). The CDR3 covers 13 residues. The CDR3 protein is CASSPSGEKTQYF. The CDR3 DNA sequence: TGTGCCAGCAGCCCTAGCGGGGAGAAGACCCAGTACTTC.

This clonotype was detected only a few times. V gene TRBV15 combines with J gene TRBJ2-5, with 11 bases identical to TRBD2. With 3 bases clipped from V and 4 bases from J, the junction kept 1 base outside the gene matches. There are 14 residues in the CDR3. Germline CDR1 reads LNHNV; CDR2 reads YYDKDF (reference sequence). The CDR3 sequence is CATSSGTSGETQYF. The CDR3 DNA follows: TGTGCCACCAGCAGTGGGACTAGCGGAGAGACCCAGTACTTC.

This clonotype has just a few counts. This chain joins TRBV7-2 and TRBJ1-4, with D tentatively TRBD1 (5 bases). The V gene's germline CDR1 is SGHTA and CDR2 FQGNSA. Trimming pared 1 base from V and 8 bases from J, leaving 17 bases between. The CDR3 extends over 16 amino acids. CDR3 nucleotide sequence: TGTGCCAGCAGCTTAGGAGGGACTCTGGGCAGGGAAAAACTGTTTTTT. It translates to CASSLGGTLGREKLFF.

This clonotype has only a few counts. The rearrangement links TRBV5-5 to TRBJ2-5, with no clear D. CDR1 and CDR2 from the germline V gene are SGHKS and YYEKEE (reference sequence). The CDR3 covers 15 residues. V was clipped by 0 bases and J by 1 base, with 10 bases between them. CDR3 sequence (DNA): TGTGCCAGCAGCTTGGATCCACAGTTCCAAGAGACCCAGTACTTC. Amino acids: CASSLDPQFQETQYF.

This chain joins TRBV6-5 and TRBJ1-1; D is unclear. Trimming left V 2 bases short and J 4 bases short, with 17 bases between. The CDR3 extends over 16 amino acids. CDR1 is MNHEY, CDR2 SVGAGI, per germline. The chain's CDR3 is CASSYTSGPLGTEAFF. The CDR3 region has the DNA TGTGCCAGCAGTTACACTTCCGGACCTCTGGGCACTGAAGCTTTCTTT.

This clonotype has only a few counts. The rearrangement joins TRBV20-1 to TRBJ2-6; a possible D gene is TRBD1 (6 bases). Germline CDR1 is DFQATT and CDR2 is SNEGSKA (reference sequence). The CDR3 consists of 13 residues. Trimming cost V 6 bases and J 2 bases, with 8 bases left between them. CDR3 region: CSASGAGANVLTF. CDR3 in DNA: TGCAGTGCGTCAGGGGCTGGGGCCAACGTCCTGACTTTC.

This clonotype was seen ten or more times. The CDR3 sequence: CASSSRTAEEQFF. The CDR3 region has the DNA TGCGCCAGCAGCTCCAGGACAGCAGAAGAGCAGTTCTTC. J is TRBJ2-1 and V is TRBV5-1; tentatively, D is TRBD1 (6 bases). Trimming removed 3 bases from V and 10 bases from J, with 14 bases in between. The germline V gene has CDR1 SGHRS and CDR2 YFSETQ. CDR3 length: 13 amino acids. Full variable domain (rest looked up from reference TRBV5-1 and TRBJ2-1): KAGVTQTPRYLIKTRGQQVTLSCSPISGHRSVSWYQQTPGQGLQFLFEYFSETQRNKGNFPGRFSGRQFSNSRSEMNVSTLELGDSALYLCASSSRTAEEQFFGPGTRLTVL.

This clonotype was seen a handful of times. The chain employs TRBV4-1 and TRBJ2-2; TRBD2 matches at 14 bases. Losses at the gene ends were 7 bases for V and 4 bases for J; bases not matched to a gene: 5. Germline CDR1 and CDR2: MGHRA and YSYEKL. This CDR3 has 16 amino acids. CDR3 sequence reads: CASKTSGGARTGELFF. DNA of the CDR3: TGCGCCAGCAAGACTAGCGGGGGGGCCCGCACCGGGGAGCTGTTTTTT.

As to this clonotype: Sequence at one end of the junction differs from germline and may be a read error. This chain uses TRBV27 with TRBJ2-3; D gene unclear. Per germline, CDR1 MNHEY and CDR2 SMNVEV (reference sequence). CDR3 size: 15 residues. The CDR3 DNA reads TGTGCCAGCAGTTTATTTGCCTCCAACACATATACGCAGTATTTT. Translation gives CASSLFASNTYTQYF.

This clonotype was seen a few times. CDR3 nucleotide sequence: TGTGCCAGCAGCTCCGCGAGACTAGCGGTAAATACGCAGTATTTT. Translating gives CASSSARLAVNTQYF. This rearrangement joins TRBV7-2 to TRBJ2-3, with 9 bases identical to TRBD2. The V and J ends lost 4 bases and 7 bases, in that order; junction bases with no gene match: 9. This CDR3 region has 15 residues. CDR1 is SGHTA, CDR2 FQGNSA, per germline.